The 31 T cell receptor beta chains below were found in one sample sequenced in a study of cytomegalovirus exposure and HLA in healthy donors (dated by TCRdb to 2016 to 2017). The library came from the immunoSEQ multiplex PCR assay. A mixture of 60 forward primers for TCR Vbeta segments and 13 reverse primers for TCR Jbeta segments was used in the multiplex PCR. Drawn from immuneACCESS, this table holds only the in-frame rearrangements with V and J called that TCRdb kept. Clones are partly lost; checked studies trace under half to an unresolved V gene and leave the rest unexplained. The sample contains 160,000 or so clones, around 85% of them found a single time. Of the sample, 4.3% is held by the ten largest clones. The source material was PBMCs. These TCRs come from a man aged 35 to 55 in good health and CMV-seronegative.

V is TRBV19 and J is TRBJ2-7, with unresolved D. The ends were cut back, 6 bases at V and 3 bases at J, with 18 bases in the middle. CDR3 length equals 15 residues. Germline V gene sequence: CDR1 LNHDA, CDR2 SQIVND (reference sequence). As DNA, the CDR3 is TGTGCCAGTAGCCCTTCCTCAAACTCTTACTACGAGCAGTACTTC. Amino acids: CASSPSSNSYYEQYF.

The V call is TRBV2, the J call TRBJ2-5; weak D call: TRBD2 (6 bases). The J call may be wrong; the DNA end is better matched by TRBJ2-7. This CDR3 has 14 residues. Germline-derived CDR1 and CDR2 are SNHLY and FYNNEI. CDR3 bases: TGTGCCAGCAGTGAAGCGGACTACACCTACGAGCAGTACTTC. The encoded protein is CASSEADYTYEQYF.

Concerning this clone: The same CDR3 arises from other DNA sequences in this sample as well. The chain joins TRBV10-3 to TRBJ2-5; D not resolved. Germline V gene data show CDR1 as ENHRY and CDR2 as SYGVKD. The CDR3 runs to 11 residues. Trimming removed 10 bases at V and 4 bases at J, with 10 bases between. CDR3 region: CASSTGETQYF. CDR3 coding DNA: TGTGCCAGTTCCACGGGAGAGACCCAGTACTTC.

The chain has TRBV4-1 and TRBJ2-2; maybe TRBD1 (5 bases). The CDR3 has 17 amino acids. V shed 0 bases and J shed 1 base, with 12 bases lying between them. Per the germline V gene, CDR1 is MGHRA and CDR2 is YSYEKL. The CDR3 region has the DNA TGCGCCAGCAGCCAAGATTGGGGCGGAGTGAACACCGGGGAGCTGTTTTTT. It codes for CASSQDWGGVNTGELFF.

This clone has only one observation. This chain connects TRBV6-5 to TRBJ2-5; weak D call: TRBD2 (5 bases). The germline gives CDR1 MNHEY, CDR2 SVGAGI. Trimming removed 7 bases at V and 4 bases at J, with 16 bases between. This CDR3 contains 14 residues. CDR3 coding DNA: TGTGCCAGCAAGGTGGATGGACTGAGAGAGACCCAGTACTTC. Protein product: CASKVDGLRETQYF.

This clone occurred a few times. V and J are TRBV6-1 and TRBJ2-5; TRBD2 agrees at 12 bases. This CDR3 contains 15 residues. Trimming took 8 bases from V and 5 from J; bases not matched to a gene: 9. Germline CDR1 is MNHNS and CDR2 is SASEGT. The CDR3, as DNA: TGTGCCAGCGGGTCTAGCGGGGGGGCCCACGAGACCCAGTACTTC. Protein sequence: CASGSSGGAHETQYF.

The V gene is TRBV6-1, the J gene TRBJ1-5; tentatively, D is TRBD1 (5 bases). The CDR3 has 13 amino acids. CDR1 MNHNS and CDR2 SASEGT come from the germline V gene. The chain's CDR3 is CASEGREGQPQHF. The DNA of the CDR3 is TGTGCGAGCGAAGGCAGGGAAGGTCAGCCCCAGCATTTT.

This chain connects TRBV6-6 to TRBJ1-2, with D possibly matching TRBD1 (6 bases). The germline V gene has CDR1 MNHNY and CDR2 SVGAGI (reference sequence). Trimming removed 7 bases at V and 1 base at J, with 10 bases between. The CDR3 spans 13 residues. The DNA for the CDR3 is TGTGCCAGCAACCTGGACAGTAACTATGGCTACACCTTC. Protein product: CASNLDSNYGYTF.

This clone was counted once. V usage is TRBV4-3 and J usage is TRBJ2-7; 8 positions agree with TRBD1. This CDR3 has 15 residues. Looked up from germline, CDR1 is LGHNA and CDR2 is YSLEER. Trimming at V came to 0 bases and at J to 4 bases, leaving 5 bases not matched to a gene. CDR3 nucleotides: TGCGCCAGCAGCCAAGACAGGGGGCCAGGGTACGAGCAGTACTTC. Translation: CASSQDRGPGYEQYF.

Written as DNA, the CDR3 is TGCGCCAGCAGCCCAGGTTTCTCAGCTAACTATGGCTACACCTTC. Translated: CASSPGFSANYGYTF. The chain carries TRBV4-1 and TRBJ1-2; D is uncertain. Trimming took off 4 bases at V and 0 bases at J, with 12 bases between the two ends. This CDR3 contains 15 residues. The V gene's germline CDR1 is MGHRA and CDR2 YSYEKL.

The genes are TRBV6-5 and TRBJ1-1; 8 bases align to TRBD1. Germline V gives CDR1 MNHEY, CDR2 SVGAGI. V lost 4 bases to trimming and J lost 3 bases; unmatched junction nucleotides: 4. This CDR3 is built from 14 residues. CDR3 in DNA: TGTGCCAGCAGTTCGATGACAGGGGACACTGAAGCTTTCTTT. It codes for CASSSMTGDTEAFF.

The chain carries TRBV6-5 and TRBJ2-6; 10 nucleotides match TRBD2. With V trimmed by 7 bases and J by 5 bases, 5 bases remained unmatched. Germline CDR1 and CDR2: MNHEY and SVGAGI. This CDR3 contains 15 residues. This CDR3 reads CASIPSGGWANVLTF. The CDR3 nucleotides are TGTGCCAGCATCCCTAGCGGGGGTTGGGCCAACGTCCTGACTTTC.

The chain couples TRBV27 to TRBJ1-1; D is undetermined. CDR1 is MNHEY, CDR2 SMNVEV, per germline (reference sequence). CDR3 length: 15 residues. Trimming left V 6 bases short and J 1 base short, with 15 bases between. CDR3 sequence: CASRFIHIENTEAFF. CDR3 coding DNA: TGTGCCAGCAGATTCATTCATATAGAGAACACTGAAGCTTTCTTT.

The chain couples TRBV7-9 to TRBJ2-3; no clear D gene. CDR1 and CDR2 from the germline V gene are SEHNR and FQNEAQ (reference sequence). Trimming removed 1 base at V and 0 bases at J, with 5 bases between. The CDR3 is 14 residues long. CDR3 in amino acids: CASSLGLSTDTQYF. The CDR3 region has the DNA TGTGCCAGCAGCTTAGGTCTTAGCACAGATACGCAGTATTTT.

The chain has TRBV6-1 and TRBJ1-5, with 8 bases lining up with TRBD1. Looked up from germline, CDR1 is MNHNS and CDR2 is SASEGT. The V gene end was trimmed by 6 bases and the J gene end by 7 bases; junction bases not matched to a gene: 11. The CDR3 is made up of 15 amino acids. CDR3: CASRAPDRVWQPQHF. The CDR3 nucleotides read TGTGCCAGCAGGGCCCCGGACAGGGTTTGGCAGCCCCAGCATTTT.

V is TRBV28 and J is TRBJ1-6, with D maybe TRBD1 (6 bases). Germline CDR1 MDHEN, CDR2 SYDVKM. The CDR3 contains 14 residues. Trimming removed 3 bases at V and 11 bases at J, with 14 bases between. The CDR3 bases are TGTGCCAGCAGTTTCAGGGGATCCCAAACACCCCTCCACTTT. Translating it yields CASSFRGSQTPLHF.

This chain links TRBV14 with TRBJ1-2; possible D gene TRBD1, 6 bases. Per germline, CDR1 SGHDN and CDR2 FVKESK. Trimming left V 2 bases short and J 6 bases short, with 10 bases between. The CDR3 extends over 13 amino acids. The CDR3 nucleotides are TGTGCCAGCAGCCAATCCAGGGGCCATGGCTACACCTTC. Encoded protein: CASSQSRGHGYTF.

The chain links TRBV10-2 to TRBJ1-1; no clear D gene. V dropped 8 bases and J dropped 7 bases, with 14 bases sitting between them. Germline V gene sequence: CDR1 WSHSY, CDR2 SAAADI. This CDR3 has 12 amino acids. The CDR3 sequence: CASSGAGGEAFF. CDR3 nucleotide sequence: TGCGCCAGCTCCGGAGCGGGTGGTGAAGCTTTCTTT.

This clone came up once. The chain combines TRBV4-3 with TRBJ2-7, with D maybe TRBD1 (5 bases). Germline values: CDR1 LGHNA, CDR2 YSLEER. V was shortened by 4 bases and J by 0 bases, with 16 bases between the two germline ends. The CDR3 runs 16 residues. In nucleotides, the CDR3 is TGCGCCAGCAGCCTTTGGAACAGGCCGAGCTCCTACGAGCAGTACTTC. This gives the protein CASSLWNRPSSYEQYF.

This sequence joins TRBV30 and TRBJ2-3; perhaps TRBD2 as D (6 bases). The germline V gene has CDR1 GTSNPN and CDR2 SVGIG (reference sequence). V was cut by 0 bases and J by 4 bases, with 23 bases left in between. This CDR3 is built from 18 residues. CDR3 bases: TGTGCCTGGAGTGTTAAGTCCTCCCTGGGAGGCAGGGCAGATACGCAGTATTTT. It yields the protein CAWSVKSSLGGRADTQYF.

This chain joins TRBV9 and TRBJ2-7, with D maybe TRBD2 (6 bases). The germline gives CDR1 SGDLS, CDR2 YYNGEE. Trimming cost V 0 bases and J 0 bases, with 10 bases left between them. The CDR3 is made up of 15 amino acids. In nucleotides, the CDR3 is TGTGCCAGCAGCGTAGCGGTAGCGGCCTCCTACGAGCAGTACTTC. Amino acids: CASSVAVAASYEQYF.

This clone is a singleton in its sample. The chain combines TRBV19 with TRBJ2-2, with 16 bases lining up with TRBD2. Trimming took 7 bases from V and 1 from J; bases not matched to a gene: 6. CDR1 and CDR2 (germline): LNHDA, SQIVND (reference sequence). CDR3 length: 18 residues. CDR3 region: CASTPGLAGGLNTGELFF. For the CDR3, the DNA is TGTGCCAGTACCCCGGGACTAGCGGGGGGGCTGAACACCGGGGAGCTGTTTTTT.

The chain employs TRBV7-2 and TRBJ1-6; a possible D gene is TRBD1 (5 bases). The CDR3 sequence is 17 residues long. Deletions cut 5 bases from V and 9 bases from J, with 23 bases between. CDR1 and CDR2 from the germline V gene are SGHTA and FQGNSA. Written as DNA, the CDR3 is TGTGCCAGCAGCCCCACAGCCCAGGGTATTTTCAGTTCACCCCTCCACTTT. This sequence encodes CASSPTAQGIFSSPLHF. The variable domain in full, completed from reference TRBV7-2 and TRBJ1-6, reads GAGVSQSPSNKVTEKGKDVELRCDPISGHTALYWYRQSLGQGLEFLIYFQGNSAPDKSGLPSDRFSAERTGGSVSTLTIQRTQQEDSAVYLCASSPTAQGIFSSPLHFGNGTRLTVT.

There are a few counts of this clone. The rearrangement links TRBV6-1 to TRBJ1-4; 9 nucleotides align to TRBD1. The J segment lost 5 bases and the V segment lost 6 bases, leaving 4 bases of the junction unmatched. This CDR3 contains 14 residues. Germline-derived CDR1 and CDR2 are MNHNS and SASEGT. The CDR3 loop reads CASSGQGLNEKLFF. DNA of the CDR3: TGTGCCAGCAGCGGACAGGGGCTAAATGAAAAACTGTTTTTT.

The rearrangement uses TRBV15 and TRBJ1-3; a weak D match, TRBD1 (5 bases). Germline V gene data show CDR1 as LNHNV and CDR2 as YYDKDF (reference sequence). V shed 2 bases and J shed 1 base, with 9 bases lying between them. This CDR3 contains 15 residues. CDR3 nucleotides: TGTGCCACCAGCAGATTATCAGGGTCTGGAAACACCATATATTTT. Translating it yields CATSRLSGSGNTIYF.

The V call is TRBV7-9, the J call TRBJ2-5; 12 bases map to TRBD2. The germline gives CDR1 SEHNR, CDR2 FQNEAQ (reference sequence). This CDR3 is built from 15 residues. Trimming removed 3 bases from V and 5 bases from J; junction bases left unmatched: 4. The CDR3 DNA reads as TGTGCCAGCAGCTTTCTAGCGGGGGGGAAGGAGACCCAGTACTTC. Amino acids: CASSFLAGGKETQYF.

The rearrangement links TRBV6-1 to TRBJ2-2; 13 bases line up with TRBD2. The germline V gene encodes CDR1 MNHNS and CDR2 SASEGT. The junction had 1 base not matched to a gene; V was cut back by 7 bases and J by 5 bases. This CDR3 contains 14 residues. The CDR3 spells CASTGLAGTGELFF. Here the CDR3 DNA reads TGTGCCAGCACGGGACTAGCGGGGACCGGGGAGCTGTTTTTT.

The chain is built from TRBV5-1 and TRBJ2-1; TRBD2 matches 8 bases. After removal of 6 bases from V and 6 bases from J, the junction contained 5 bases not matched to a gene. This CDR3 has 13 amino acids. The germline V gene encodes CDR1 SGHRS and CDR2 YFSETQ. CDR3 nucleotides: TGCGCCAGCACATTGAGCGGGGGCAATGAGCAGTTCTTC. Translated: CASTLSGGNEQFF. The full variable domain, completed using reference TRBV5-1 and TRBJ2-1, is KAGVTQTPRYLIKTRGQQVTLSCSPISGHRSVSWYQQTPGQGLQFLFEYFSETQRNKGNFPGRFSGRQFSNSRSEMNVSTLELGDSALYLCASTLSGGNEQFFGPGTRLTVL.

The sample holds a few counts of this clone. The rearrangement joins TRBV7-8 to TRBJ1-4, with a tentative D call TRBD1 (6 bases). Looked up from germline, CDR1 is SGHVS and CDR2 is FQNEAQ. There are 21 residues in the CDR3. Trimming removed 3 bases at V and 0 bases at J, with 26 bases between. The CDR3 reads CASSFGAGTFLPPPTNEKLFF. CDR3 nucleotides: TGTGCCAGCAGCTTCGGGGCCGGGACATTTCTTCCCCCGCCAACTAATGAAAAACTGTTTTTT. The full variable domain, rest sourced from reference TRBV7-8 and TRBJ1-4, is GAGVSQSPRYKVAKRGQDVALRCDPISGHVSLFWYQQALGQGPEFLTYFQNEAQLDKSGLPSDRFFAERPEGSVSTLKIQRTQQEDSAVYLCASSFGAGTFLPPPTNEKLFFGSGTQLSVL.

Of note for this clone: A junction end diverges from the germline sequence, so it may reflect a read error. The chain links TRBV7-7 to TRBJ2-5; a possible D gene is TRBD1 (6 bases). This CDR3 has 15 amino acids. In germline, CDR1 is SSHAT, CDR2 FNYEAQ (reference sequence). CDR3 sequence reads: CASSLGQGHRETQYF. For the CDR3, the DNA is TGTGCTAGCAGCTTAGGGCAGGGACATCGGGAGACCCAGTACTTC. Together with reference TRBV7-7 and TRBJ2-5, the CDR3 gives the full variable domain: GAGVSQSPRYKVTKRGQDVTLRCDPISSHATLYWYQQALGQGPEFLTYFNYEAQPDKSGLPSDRFSAERPEGSISTLTIQRTEQRDSAMYRCASSLGQGHRETQYFGPGTRLLVL.

This chain connects TRBV6-1 to TRBJ2-7; 9 nucleotides align to TRBD1. CDR1 MNHNS and CDR2 SASEGT come from the germline V gene. The CDR3 loop spans 14 amino acids. The ends lost 6 bases at V and 0 bases at J; junction bases unmatched: 3. The CDR3 reads CASRGTGSSYEQYF. In DNA form, the CDR3 reads TGTGCCAGCAGGGGGACAGGGAGCTCCTACGAGCAGTACTTC.